The 24 T cell receptor beta chains listed next were all sequenced from one sample in a study of cytomegalovirus exposure and HLA in healthy donors. The PCR was carried out with 60 Vbeta primers and 13 Jbeta primers. This table comes from immunoSEQ multiplex PCR, and its TCRdb copy is limited to in-frame clones, with some not included. The sample records 130,000 to 150,000 clones, more than 70% being singletons. Sequences were obtained from PBMCs. Receptor source: a male donor in good health and CMV-seropositive.

The chain employs TRBV19 and TRBJ2-7; TRBD1 matches at 8 bases. There are 14 residues in the CDR3. V shed 4 bases, J shed 2 bases, and the junction held 4 bases outside the gene matches. Germline V gives CDR1 LNHDA, CDR2 SQIVND (reference sequence). The CDR3 DNA follows: TGTGCCAGTAGTACGTTGGACAGGGCCTACGAGCAGTACTTC. Translated, it gives CASSTLDRAYEQYF.

V is TRBV7-9 and J is TRBJ2-5, with 10 bases lining up with TRBD1. Germline lookup yields CDR1 SEHNR and CDR2 FQNEAQ (reference sequence). This CDR3 comprises 18 residues. After removal of 5 bases from V and 5 bases from J, the junction contained 17 bases not matched to a gene. The CDR3 here is CASSRTSGTGVRWETQYF. DNA for the CDR3: TGTGCCAGCAGCAGAACCTCCGGGACAGGGGTTAGATGGGAGACCCAGTACTTC.

The rearrangement joins TRBV6-5 to TRBJ1-2; 8 bases agree with TRBD1. Germline CDR1 is MNHEY and CDR2 is SVGAGI. The CDR3 runs to 14 residues. V trimming: 2 bases; J trimming: 6 bases; junction bases outside the gene matches: 5. The CDR3: CASSYSGQGHGYTF. The CDR3 DNA reads TGTGCCAGCAGTTACAGTGGACAGGGACATGGCTACACCTTC.

The chain uses TRBV5-6 and TRBJ2-3; 8 bases fit TRBD2. The V gene end was trimmed by 3 bases and the J gene end by 2 bases; junction bases not matched to a gene: 5. Germline loops: CDR1 SGHDT, CDR2 YYEEEE. This CDR3 contains 15 residues. The CDR3 protein is CASSYTSGITDTQYF. Written as DNA, the CDR3 is TGTGCCAGCAGCTACACTAGCGGTATCACAGATACGCAGTATTTT.

This chain links TRBV9 with TRBJ1-5, with D possibly being TRBD1 (6 bases). Germline CDR1 reads SGDLS; CDR2 reads YYNGEE. There are 14 residues in the CDR3. With 3 bases removed from V and 3 bases from J, the gap between germline ends came to 10 bases. The CDR3 is CASSARDTNQPQHF. CDR3 nucleotide sequence: TGTGCCAGCAGCGCCAGGGACACCAATCAGCCCCAGCATTTT.

This chain links TRBV7-3 with TRBJ2-2; no reliable D call. The V gene's germline CDR1 is SGHTA and CDR2 FQGTGA. The CDR3 is 14 amino acids. Trimming cost V 2 bases and J 3 bases, with 7 bases left between them. This CDR3 reads CASSLLRDTGELFF. The CDR3 bases are TGTGCCAGCAGCTTATTGCGAGACACCGGGGAGCTGTTTTTT. Complete variable domain (other parts from reference TRBV7-3 and TRBJ2-2): GAGVSQTPSNKVTEKGKYVELRCDPISGHTALYWYRQSLGQGPEFLIYFQGTGAADDSGLPNDRFFAVRPEGSVSTLKIQRTERGDSAVYLCASSLLRDTGELFFGEGSRLTVL.

Remarks on this clone: Additional DNA sequences in this sample encode the identical CDR3. The chain joins TRBV30 to TRBJ1-1; 9 bases map to TRBD1. Germline V CDR1 and CDR2: GTSNPN, SVGIG (reference sequence). This CDR3 comprises 15 residues. The V gene end was trimmed by 4 bases and the J gene end by 4 bases; junction bases not matched to a gene: 10. CDR3 sequence: CAWNLQGALGTEAFF. The DNA of the CDR3 is TGTGCCTGGAACTTACAGGGGGCATTGGGCACTGAAGCTTTCTTT.

This chain uses TRBV7-3 with TRBJ2-1, with D perhaps TRBD1 (6 bases). Germline CDR1 is SGHTA and CDR2 is FQGTGA. V lost 2 bases and J lost 1, with 9 bases in between. The CDR3 spans 15 residues. Here the CDR3 reads CASSLVQGSYNEQFF. CDR3 nucleotide sequence: TGTGCCAGCAGCTTAGTACAGGGTTCCTACAATGAGCAGTTCTTC.

The V call is TRBV7-9, the J call TRBJ1-5, with a tentative D call TRBD1 (5 bases). V dropped 2 bases and J dropped 7 bases, with 12 bases sitting between them. CDR3 length: 14 residues. Germline loops: CDR1 SEHNR, CDR2 FQNEAQ (reference sequence). In DNA, the CDR3 is TGTGCCAGCAGCTTATCGCAGGGAGGACAGCCCCAGCATTTT. As protein: CASSLSQGGQPQHF.

This CDR3 reads CASSRPGQGVGEQYF. In DNA form, the CDR3 reads TGTGCCAGCAGCCGTCCGGGACAGGGGGTTGGGGAGCAGTACTTC. This chain uses TRBV27 with TRBJ2-7; 11 bases align to TRBD1. Germline V gene data show CDR1 as MNHEY and CDR2 as SMNVEV (reference sequence). This CDR3 contains 15 residues. The trim removed 6 bases at V and 7 bases at J, leaving 11 bases unmatched.

A note on this clone: One end of the junction is discordant with germline, which a read error may explain. Other nucleotide sequences in the sample specify the same CDR3. CDR3 region: CSVFVSYGQYF. The CDR3, as DNA: TGTAGCGTTTTTGTGTCCTACGGGCAGTACTTC. V is TRBV29-1 and J is TRBJ2-7; a weak D match, TRBD2 (5 bases). CDR3 length: 11 residues. Germline lookup yields CDR1 SQVTM and CDR2 ANQGSEA.

The CDR3 spells CASSRGPDRGQETQYF. The CDR3 bases are TGTGCCAGTAGTAGAGGACCGGACAGGGGCCAAGAGACCCAGTACTTC. This rearrangement joins TRBV19 to TRBJ2-5; 9 bases match TRBD1. CDR3 size: 16 residues. V lost 4 bases and J lost 1; bases outside the gene matches: 7. Per germline, CDR1 LNHDA and CDR2 SQIVND (reference sequence).

This clone appeared a single time. V and J are TRBV6-5 and TRBJ1-1, with 7 nucleotides matching TRBD1. J was trimmed by 4 bases and V by 5 bases; bases with no gene match: 10. This CDR3 region has 15 residues. The V gene's germline CDR1 is MNHEY and CDR2 SVGAGI. The DNA of the CDR3 is TGTGCCAGCAGTCAAAAACAGGGGAGCTTCACTGAAGCTTTCTTT. This codes for CASSQKQGSFTEAFF.

This chain connects TRBV5-1 to TRBJ2-7; 10 nucleotides agree with TRBD1. CDR3 length: 15 residues. CDR1 is SGHRS and CDR2 is YFSETQ in the germline V gene. Trimming at V came to 0 bases and at J to 5 bases, leaving 5 bases not matched to a gene. The CDR3 loop is CASSLAPGQGNEQYF. The CDR3 bases are TGCGCCAGCAGCTTGGCGCCGGGACAGGGGAACGAGCAGTACTTC.

The V and J genes are TRBV2 and TRBJ2-3, with D perhaps TRBD2 (5 bases). This CDR3 contains 15 residues. The V and J ends lost 6 bases and 0 bases respectively, with 13 bases between them. Germline lookup yields CDR1 SNHLY and CDR2 FYNNEI. The CDR3 reads CASRGDIFSTDTQYF. The CDR3 DNA follows: TGTGCCAGCAGGGGAGACATTTTTAGCACAGATACGCAGTATTTT.

The CDR3 DNA reads as TGCAGCGTTACGAGCGAGGCAGCCGGGGAGCTGTTTTTT. Translation gives CSVTSEAAGELFF. The chain recombines TRBV29-1 with TRBJ2-2; D ambiguous. CDR3 length equals 13 residues. Deletions cut 5 bases from V and 6 bases from J, with 13 bases between. The germline V gene has CDR1 SQVTM and CDR2 ANQGSEA.

The chain employs TRBV19 and TRBJ1-5; D is possibly TRBD1 (5 bases). CDR1 and CDR2 from the germline V gene are LNHDA and SQIVND (reference sequence). There are 14 residues in the CDR3. Trimming removed 1 base from V and 6 bases from J, with 10 bases in between. The CDR3, as DNA: TGTGCCAGTAGTATAGTCAGGGTAACTCAGCCCCAGCATTTT. This codes for CASSIVRVTQPQHF.

The gene calls are TRBV6-4 and TRBJ2-7; TRBD2 aligns across 8 bases. V was clipped by 7 bases and J by 0 bases; unmatched bases: 5. Germline V gene sequence: CDR1 MRHNA, CDR2 SNTAGT. The CDR3 runs to 14 residues. This CDR3 is CASTSSGCSYEQYF. Written as DNA, the CDR3 is TGTGCCAGCACGTCTAGCGGGTGCTCCTACGAGCAGTACTTC.

The chain uses TRBV7-9 and TRBJ1-1; the match to TRBD1 covers 7 bases. Trimming took 1 base from V and 1 from J; bases not matched to a gene: 3. The CDR3 runs to 15 residues. CDR1 SEHNR and CDR2 FQNEAQ come from the germline V gene (reference sequence). The CDR3 loop reads CASSLGGTANTEAFF. In nucleotides, the CDR3 is TGTGCCAGCAGCTTAGGAGGGACAGCGAACACTGAAGCTTTCTTT.

V gene TRBV6-1 combines with J gene TRBJ1-5; D uncertain. V gave up 1 base and J gave up 4 bases, with 11 bases separating them. This CDR3 is 15 amino acids long. Per the germline V gene, CDR1 is MNHNS and CDR2 is SASEGT. CDR3: CASSEDRTLNQPQHF. In DNA form, the CDR3 reads TGTGCCAGCAGTGAAGATCGAACACTAAATCAGCCCCAGCATTTT.

The chain uses TRBV28 and TRBJ1-1; 9 bases fit TRBD1. Germline trimming cut 5 bases from V and 0 bases from J; bases unmatched to any gene: 7. CDR1 and CDR2 (germline): MDHEN, SYDVKM. The CDR3 spans 16 residues. This CDR3 is CASSDRDRAMNTEAFF. CDR3 DNA: TGTGCCAGCAGTGACCGGGACAGGGCGATGAACACTGAAGCTTTCTTT. Filled out from reference TRBV28 and TRBJ1-1, the complete variable domain reads DVKVTQSSRYLVKRTGEKVFLECVQDMDHENMFWYRQDPGLGLRLIYFSYDVKMKEKGDIPEGYSVSREKKERFSLILESASTNQTSMYLCASSDRDRAMNTEAFFGQGTRLTVV.

The V call is TRBV6-5, the J call TRBJ1-4, with 7 bases identical to TRBD1. J gave up 6 bases and V 0 bases, and 4 bases lay outside the gene matches. The CDR3 extends over 15 amino acids. CDR1 is MNHEY and CDR2 is SVGAGI in the germline V gene. The CDR3: CASSYSTGSDEKLFF. For the CDR3, the DNA is TGTGCCAGCAGTTACTCGACAGGGTCGGATGAAAAACTGTTTTTT.

The rearrangement uses TRBV11-3 and TRBJ2-7; a weak D match, TRBD2 (6 bases). The CDR3 is 14 residues long. Trimming left V 0 bases short and J 2 bases short, with 8 bases between. Germline V gives CDR1 SGHNT, CDR2 YENEEA. The CDR3 sequence: CASSLEGEAYEQYF. The CDR3 region has the DNA TGTGCCAGCAGCTTAGAAGGGGAGGCCTACGAGCAGTACTTC.

This rearrangement joins TRBV7-9 to TRBJ2-7; 9 nucleotides match TRBD2. Germline assignment: CDR1 SEHNR and CDR2 FQNEAQ (reference sequence). The CDR3 sequence is 16 residues long. The V segment lost 4 bases and the J segment 1 base; nucleotides outside the gene matches: 8. CDR3 sequence: CASSSLTSGISYEQYF. Written as DNA, the CDR3 is TGTGCCAGCAGCTCATTGACTAGCGGAATTTCCTACGAGCAGTACTTC.